Included here is one T cell receptor beta chain sequence, with context. A read error may produce the germline difference seen at one junction end. The repertoire was sequenced with immunoSEQ multiplex PCR; TCRdb's copy has only in-frame clones and lacks some. This sample has some 74,000 clones, with less than 95% found just once. The data stem from a study of Tregs in tolerant kidney transplant recipients. Regulatory T cells were sorted from thawed PBMCs rested overnight at 37°C with around 200 IU/ml IL-2. Germline V gene lookup returns CDR1 MDHEN and CDR2 SYDVKM. The CDR3 length is 16 residues. Sequencing used Tregs from blood, obtained before the transplant. This sequence was found in a human donor who received a combined kidney and bone marrow transplant. This sequence joins TRBV28 and TRBJ2-7; a weak D match, TRBD2 (6 bases). CDR3: CASSSLSGRGPYGQYF. CDR3 nucleotide sequence: TGTGCCAGCAGTTCTCTCTCTGGGCGGGGCCCCTACGGGCAGTACTTC. Drawing the rest from reference TRBV28 and TRBJ2-7, the complete variable domain is DVKVTQSSRYLVKRTGEKVFLECVQDMDHENMFWYRQDPGLGLRLIYFSYDVKMKEKGDIPEGYSVSREKKERFSLILESASTNQTSMYLCASSSLSGRGPYGQYFGPGTRLTVT.